This T cell receptor beta chain appears in the sequencing data of a study of T cells in pancreatic ductal adenocarcinoma. Sequencing was performed with immunoSEQ multiplex PCR; in TCRdb, only in-frame clones are kept and a portion is missing. The repertoire holds 11,000 or so clones, with just over 85% as singletons. Between the trimmed V and J ends, which lost 4 bases and 4 bases, there was a span of 17 bases. This CDR3 comprises 16 residues. Germline lookup yields CDR1 SGHRS and CDR2 YFSETQ. The selected patients with pancreatic ductal adenocarcinoma had surgery but no neoadjuvant therapy. The origin of this receptor is a human donor with pancreatic ductal adenocarcinoma. Input material: PBMCs. The V call is TRBV5-1, the J call TRBJ2-2; D tentatively fits TRBD1 or TRBD2 (5 bases each). The CDR3 sequence is CASSPYSGGGTGELFF. CDR3 sequence (DNA): TGCGCCAGCAGCCCCTACTCCGGTGGGGGCACCGGGGAGCTGTTTTTT.